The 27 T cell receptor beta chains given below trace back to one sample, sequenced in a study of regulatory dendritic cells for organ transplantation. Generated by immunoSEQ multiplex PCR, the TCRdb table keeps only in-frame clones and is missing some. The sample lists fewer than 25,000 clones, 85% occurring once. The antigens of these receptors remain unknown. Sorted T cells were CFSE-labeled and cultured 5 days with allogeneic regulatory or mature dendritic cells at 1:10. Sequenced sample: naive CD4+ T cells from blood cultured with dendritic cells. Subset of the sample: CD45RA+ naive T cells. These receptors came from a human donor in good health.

The CDR3 loop is CASSYSQLYYEQYF. The CDR3 DNA reads TGTGCCAGCAGTTACTCGCAGCTTTACTACGAGCAGTACTTC. The chain links TRBV6-5 to TRBJ2-7; no firm D call. V shed 0 bases and J shed 3 bases, with 9 bases lying between them. CDR1 is MNHEY, CDR2 SVGAGI, per germline. The CDR3 contains 14 residues.

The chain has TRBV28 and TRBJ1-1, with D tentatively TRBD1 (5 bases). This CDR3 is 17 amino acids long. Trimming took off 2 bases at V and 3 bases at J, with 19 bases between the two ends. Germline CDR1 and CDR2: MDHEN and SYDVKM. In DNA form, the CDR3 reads TGTGCCAGCAGTTTAGCCTTGCGGGGCAGAGTGGACACTGAAGCTTTCTTT. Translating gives CASSLALRGRVDTEAFF. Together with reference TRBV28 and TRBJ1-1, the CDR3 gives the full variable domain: DVKVTQSSRYLVKRTGEKVFLECVQDMDHENMFWYRQDPGLGLRLIYFSYDVKMKEKGDIPEGYSVSREKKERFSLILESASTNQTSMYLCASSLALRGRVDTEAFFGQGTRLTVV.

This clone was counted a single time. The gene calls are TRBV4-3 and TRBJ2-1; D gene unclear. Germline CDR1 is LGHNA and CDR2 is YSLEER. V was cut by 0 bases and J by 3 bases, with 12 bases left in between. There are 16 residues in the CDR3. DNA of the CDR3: TGCGCCAGCAGCCAAGACCCTAGTATTTTCTACAATGAGCAGTTCTTC. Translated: CASSQDPSIFYNEQFF.

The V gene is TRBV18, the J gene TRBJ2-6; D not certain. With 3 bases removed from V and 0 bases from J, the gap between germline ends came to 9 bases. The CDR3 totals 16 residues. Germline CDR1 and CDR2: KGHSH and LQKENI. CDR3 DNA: TGTGCCAGCTCACCCAGGACGGTCTCTGGGGCCAACGTCCTGACTTTC. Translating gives CASSPRTVSGANVLTF.

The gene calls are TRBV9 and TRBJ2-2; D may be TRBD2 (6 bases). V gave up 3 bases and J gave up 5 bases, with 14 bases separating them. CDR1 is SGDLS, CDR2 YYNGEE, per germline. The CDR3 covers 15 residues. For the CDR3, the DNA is TGTGCCAGCAGCGGTGGGGGGAGCGCAACCGGGGAGCTGTTTTTT. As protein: CASSGGGSATGELFF.

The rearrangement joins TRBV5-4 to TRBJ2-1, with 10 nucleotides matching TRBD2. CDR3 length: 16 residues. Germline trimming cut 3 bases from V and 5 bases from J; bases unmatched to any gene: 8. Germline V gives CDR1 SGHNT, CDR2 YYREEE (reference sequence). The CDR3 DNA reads TGTGCCAGCAGCTCGGGAAGCGGGAGGGTCCACAATGAGCAGTTCTTC. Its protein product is CASSSGSGRVHNEQFF.

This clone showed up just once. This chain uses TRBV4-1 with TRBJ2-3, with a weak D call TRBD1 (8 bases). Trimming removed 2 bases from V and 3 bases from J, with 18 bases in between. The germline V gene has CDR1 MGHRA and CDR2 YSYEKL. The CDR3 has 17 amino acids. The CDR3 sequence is CASSQPYRGGRTDTQYF. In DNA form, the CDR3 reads TGCGCCAGCAGCCAACCTTACAGGGGGGGAAGGACAGATACGCAGTATTTT.

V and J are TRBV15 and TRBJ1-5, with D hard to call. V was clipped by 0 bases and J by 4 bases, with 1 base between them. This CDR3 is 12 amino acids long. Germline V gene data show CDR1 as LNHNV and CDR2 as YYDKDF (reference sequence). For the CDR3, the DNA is TGTGCCACCAGCAGAGATAATCAGCCCCAGCATTTT. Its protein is CATSRDNQPQHF.

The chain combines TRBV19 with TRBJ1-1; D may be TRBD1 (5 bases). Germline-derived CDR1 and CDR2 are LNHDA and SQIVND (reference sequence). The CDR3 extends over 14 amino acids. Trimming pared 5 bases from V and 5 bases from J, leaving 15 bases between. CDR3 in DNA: TGTGCCAGTAGTCCCCAGGGAAAAAGGACTGAAGCTTTCTTT. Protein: CASSPQGKRTEAFF.

The CDR3 region has the DNA TGTGCTAGTGGGAAACAGGGAGGGGGCAACGCAGATACGCAGTATTTT. Amino acid sequence: CASGKQGGGNADTQYF. The chain carries TRBV12-5 and TRBJ2-3, with D perhaps matching TRBD1 or TRBD2 (7 bases each). Germline CDR1 reads LGHNT; CDR2 reads FRNRAP. V lost 6 bases to trimming and J lost 4 bases, with 20 bases between them. The CDR3 runs to 16 residues.

This CDR3 reads CASSILQGNNEKLFF. Here the CDR3 DNA reads TGTGCCAGCAGCATATTACAGGGAAATAATGAAAAACTGTTTTTT. This sequence joins TRBV11-2 and TRBJ1-4; D possibly corresponds to TRBD1 (6 bases). The CDR3 length is 15 residues. Trimming took off 5 bases at V and 4 bases at J, with 14 bases between the two ends. The germline CDR1 and CDR2 sequences are SGHAT and FQNNGV.

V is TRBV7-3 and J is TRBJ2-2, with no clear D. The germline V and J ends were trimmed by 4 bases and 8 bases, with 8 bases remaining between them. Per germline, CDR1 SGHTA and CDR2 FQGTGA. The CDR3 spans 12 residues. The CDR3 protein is CASSSFPGELFF. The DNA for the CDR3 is TGTGCCAGCAGCTCATTCCCTGGGGAGCTGTTTTTT.

The chain's CDR3 is CASSIVAGPDTQYF. The CDR3 DNA sequence: TGTGCCAGTAGTATAGTAGCCGGGCCAGATACGCAGTATTTT. The chain joins TRBV19 to TRBJ2-3; D remains ambiguous. The V gene lost 1 base and the J gene lost 4 bases, with 9 bases spanning the gap. Germline CDR1 is LNHDA and CDR2 is SQIVND (reference sequence). The CDR3 is 14 amino acids. Full variable domain (rest looked up from reference TRBV19 and TRBJ2-3): DGGITQSPKYLFRKEGQNVTLSCEQNLNHDAMYWYRQDPGQGLRLIYYSQIVNDFQKGDIAEGYSVSREKKESFPLTVTSAQKNPTAFYLCASSIVAGPDTQYFGPGTRLTVL.

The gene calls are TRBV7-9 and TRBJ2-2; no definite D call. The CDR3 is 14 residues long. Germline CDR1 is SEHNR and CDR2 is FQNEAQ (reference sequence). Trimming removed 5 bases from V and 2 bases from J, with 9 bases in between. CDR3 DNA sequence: TGTGCCAGCAGCCCCGACCCTAACACCGGGGAGCTGTTTTTT. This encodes CASSPDPNTGELFF.

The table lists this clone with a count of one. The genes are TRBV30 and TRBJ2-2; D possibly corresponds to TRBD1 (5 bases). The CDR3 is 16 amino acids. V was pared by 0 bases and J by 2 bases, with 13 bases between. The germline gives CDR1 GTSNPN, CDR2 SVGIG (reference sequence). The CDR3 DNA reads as TGTGCCTGGAGTGTTAGTAGGACATTTAACACCGGGGAGCTGTTTTTT. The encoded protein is CAWSVSRTFNTGELFF.

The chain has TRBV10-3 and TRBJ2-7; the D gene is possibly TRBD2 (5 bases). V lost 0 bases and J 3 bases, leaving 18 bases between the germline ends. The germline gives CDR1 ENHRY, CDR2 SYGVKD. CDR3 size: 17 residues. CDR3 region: CAISESSAPGRGYEQYF. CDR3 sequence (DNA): TGTGCCATCAGTGAGTCGTCAGCCCCGGGTCGGGGCTACGAGCAGTACTTC.

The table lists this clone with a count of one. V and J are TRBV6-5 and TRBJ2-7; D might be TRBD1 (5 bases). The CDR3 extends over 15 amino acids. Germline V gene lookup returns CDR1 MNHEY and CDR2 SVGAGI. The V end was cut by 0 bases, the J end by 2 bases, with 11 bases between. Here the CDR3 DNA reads TGTGCCAGCAGTTACTCCTATGGCAGGGCCTACGAGCAGTACTTC. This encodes CASSYSYGRAYEQYF.

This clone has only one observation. In nucleotides, the CDR3 is TGTGCCATCAGTGAGTCGATCACGGGCAGTGGGATGGACGAGCAGTACTTC. This encodes CAISESITGSGMDEQYF. The J gene is TRBJ2-7, the V gene TRBV10-3; D is ambiguous. V was clipped by 0 bases and J by 5 bases, with 20 bases between them. CDR1 is ENHRY, CDR2 SYGVKD, per germline. The CDR3 extends over 17 amino acids.

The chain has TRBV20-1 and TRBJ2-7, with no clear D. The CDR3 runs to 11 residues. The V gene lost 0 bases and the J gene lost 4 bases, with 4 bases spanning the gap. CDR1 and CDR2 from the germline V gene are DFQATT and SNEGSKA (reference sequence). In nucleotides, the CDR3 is TGCAGTGCTAGAGAAAGATACGAGCAGTACTTC. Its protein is CSARERYEQYF.

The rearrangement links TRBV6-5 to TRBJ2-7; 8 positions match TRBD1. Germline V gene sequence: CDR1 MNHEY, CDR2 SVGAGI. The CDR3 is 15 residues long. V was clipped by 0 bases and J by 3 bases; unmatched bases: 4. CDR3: CASSYSGTGHYEQYF. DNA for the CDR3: TGTGCCAGCAGTTACTCCGGGACAGGACACTACGAGCAGTACTTC.

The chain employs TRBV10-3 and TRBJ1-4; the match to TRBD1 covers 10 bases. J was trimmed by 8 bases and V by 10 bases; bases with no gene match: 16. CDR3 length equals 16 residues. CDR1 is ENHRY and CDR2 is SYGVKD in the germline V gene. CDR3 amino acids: CAKGLPRTGGSEKLFF. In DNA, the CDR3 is TGTGCCAAGGGGTTGCCCAGGACAGGGGGAAGCGAAAAACTGTTTTTT.

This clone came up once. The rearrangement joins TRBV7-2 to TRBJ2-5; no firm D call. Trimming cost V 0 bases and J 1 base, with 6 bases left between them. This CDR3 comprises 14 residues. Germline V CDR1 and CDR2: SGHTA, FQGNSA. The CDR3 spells CASSLAGIQETQYF. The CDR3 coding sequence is TGTGCCAGCAGCTTAGCGGGAATCCAAGAGACCCAGTACTTC.

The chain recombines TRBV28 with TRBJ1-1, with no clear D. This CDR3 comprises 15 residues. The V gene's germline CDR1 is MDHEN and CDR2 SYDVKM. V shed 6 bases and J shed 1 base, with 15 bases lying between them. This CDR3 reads CASRRPASGNTEAFF. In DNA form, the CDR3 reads TGTGCCAGCAGGAGACCGGCTTCAGGGAACACTGAAGCTTTCTTT.

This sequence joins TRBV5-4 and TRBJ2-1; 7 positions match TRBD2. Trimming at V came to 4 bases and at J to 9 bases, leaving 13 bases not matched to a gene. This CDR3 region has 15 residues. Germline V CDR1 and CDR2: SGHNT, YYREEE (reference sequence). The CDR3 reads CASSRGERPDGEQFF. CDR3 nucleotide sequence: TGTGCCAGCAGCCGGGGGGAGCGTCCCGATGGTGAGCAGTTCTTC.

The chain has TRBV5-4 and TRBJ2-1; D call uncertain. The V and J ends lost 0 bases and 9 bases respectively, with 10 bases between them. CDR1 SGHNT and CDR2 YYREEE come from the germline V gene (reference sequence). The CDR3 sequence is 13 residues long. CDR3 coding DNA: TGTGCCAGCAGCTTGGTCCCGACGGCTGAGCAGTTCTTC. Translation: CASSLVPTAEQFF.

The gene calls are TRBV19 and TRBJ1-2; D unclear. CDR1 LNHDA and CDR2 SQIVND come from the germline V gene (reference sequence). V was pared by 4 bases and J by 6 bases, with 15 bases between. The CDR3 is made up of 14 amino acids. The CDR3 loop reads CASSTHNLHHGYTF. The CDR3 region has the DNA TGTGCCAGTAGTACCCACAATCTACACCATGGCTACACCTTC.

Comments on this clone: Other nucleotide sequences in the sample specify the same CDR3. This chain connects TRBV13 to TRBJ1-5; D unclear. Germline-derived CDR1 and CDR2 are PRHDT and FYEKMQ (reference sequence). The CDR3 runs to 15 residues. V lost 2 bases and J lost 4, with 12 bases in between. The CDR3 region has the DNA TGTGCCAGCAGCTTAAACGGGGATAGTAATCAGCCCCAGCATTTT. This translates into CASSLNGDSNQPQHF.